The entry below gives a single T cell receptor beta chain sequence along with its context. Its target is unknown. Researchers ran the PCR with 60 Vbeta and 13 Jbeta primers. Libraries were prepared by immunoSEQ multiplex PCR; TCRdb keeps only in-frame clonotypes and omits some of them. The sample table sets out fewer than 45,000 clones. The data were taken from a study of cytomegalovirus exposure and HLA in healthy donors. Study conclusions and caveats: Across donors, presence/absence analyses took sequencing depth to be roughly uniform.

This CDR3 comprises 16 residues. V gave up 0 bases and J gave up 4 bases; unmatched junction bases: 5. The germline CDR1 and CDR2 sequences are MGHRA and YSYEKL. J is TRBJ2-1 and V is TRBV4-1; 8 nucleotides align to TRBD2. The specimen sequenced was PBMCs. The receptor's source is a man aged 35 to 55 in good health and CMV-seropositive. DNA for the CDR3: TGCGCCAGCAGCCAAGAATGGACTAGCAGGTACAATGAGCAGTTCTTC. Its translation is CASSQEWTSRYNEQFF.